These T cell receptor beta chains were read from a single sample in a study of shared clonotypes between healthy human individuals. Using immunoSEQ multiplex PCR, the repertoire was profiled, and TCRdb retains in-frame clones only, with some absent. The sample includes about 2.3 million clones, 80% to 95% of them seen just once. Sequencing used naive CD4+ T cells from PBMCs. The receptors derive from a man between 18 and 29 years old in good health. Some clones in this sample may be carry-over from other donors' samples. Both conserved end residues are part of each CDR3. A D gene is named only where the DNA matches it firmly. Size tells how often a clone was seen (once, few, many) or the class of an expanded clone, and some rows leave it out.

V gene: TRBV9; CDR3 length: 14; clone size: NA; J gene: TRBJ2-5; D gene: TRBD2; CDR3 DNA: TGTGCCAGCAGCGCGAGCGGGAGCCGTGAGACCCAGTACTTC; CDR3 protein: CASSASGSRETQYF
V gene: TRBV7-9; CDR3 length: 14; clone size: NA; J gene: TRBJ1-1; D gene: TRBD1; CDR3 DNA: TGTGCCAGCAGCTTAGGACAGGGTTGGACTGAAGCTTTCTTT; CDR3 protein: CASSLGQGWTEAFF
V gene: TRBV6-1; CDR3 length: 17; clone size: NA; J gene: TRBJ2-7; D gene: TRBD2; CDR3 DNA: TGTGCCAGCAGTGACGGTGGAAGCGGGAGTAGGTTTAACGAGCAGTACTTC; CDR3 protein: CASSDGGSGSRFNEQYF
V gene: TRBV5-1; CDR3 length: 15; clone size: NA; J gene: TRBJ1-4; D gene: NA; CDR3 DNA: TGCGCCAGCAGCTTATCAGCCCCGAGGGATGAAAAACTGTTTTTT; CDR3 protein: CASSLSAPRDEKLFF
V gene: TRBV29-1; CDR3 length: 15; clone size: once; J gene: TRBJ2-1; D gene: TRBD2; CDR3 DNA: TGCAGCGCTCATCGGGGGACTAGCGGATACAATGAGCAGTTCTTC; CDR3 protein: CSAHRGTSGYNEQFF
V gene: TRBV6-1; CDR3 length: 13; clone size: NA; J gene: TRBJ1-2; D gene: TRBD1; CDR3 DNA: TGTGCCAGCAGTGACGGACAGGGCTATGGCTACACCTTC; CDR3 protein: CASSDGQGYGYTF
V gene: TRBV20-1; CDR3 length: 11; clone size: NA; J gene: TRBJ2-5; D gene: NA; CDR3 DNA: TGCAGTGCCCCGAACGAAGGGACCCAGTACTTC; CDR3 protein: CSAPNEGTQYF
V gene: TRBV19; CDR3 length: 16; clone size: NA; J gene: TRBJ2-1; D gene: NA; CDR3 DNA: TGTGCCAGTGGCAACGCTCGGACCCCTTGGGGCAATGAGCAGTTCTTC; CDR3 protein: CASGNARTPWGNEQFF
V gene: TRBV28; CDR3 length: 13; clone size: NA; J gene: TRBJ1-2; D gene: NA; CDR3 DNA: TGTGCCAGCAGTTTAAGGCAGGGGAATGGCTACACCTTC; CDR3 protein: CASSLRQGNGYTF
V gene: TRBV6-6; CDR3 length: 15; clone size: NA; J gene: TRBJ2-7; D gene: TRBD1; CDR3 DNA: TGTGCCAGCAGTTACAGCGGACAGGGCTCCTACGAGCAGTACTTC; CDR3 protein: CASSYSGQGSYEQYF
V gene: TRBV9; CDR3 length: 16; clone size: NA; J gene: TRBJ2-2; D gene: TRBD2; CDR3 DNA: TGTGCCAGCAGCGTAGGTGCGGGAGGCTACACCGGGGAGCTGTTTTTT; CDR3 protein: CASSVGAGGYTGELFF